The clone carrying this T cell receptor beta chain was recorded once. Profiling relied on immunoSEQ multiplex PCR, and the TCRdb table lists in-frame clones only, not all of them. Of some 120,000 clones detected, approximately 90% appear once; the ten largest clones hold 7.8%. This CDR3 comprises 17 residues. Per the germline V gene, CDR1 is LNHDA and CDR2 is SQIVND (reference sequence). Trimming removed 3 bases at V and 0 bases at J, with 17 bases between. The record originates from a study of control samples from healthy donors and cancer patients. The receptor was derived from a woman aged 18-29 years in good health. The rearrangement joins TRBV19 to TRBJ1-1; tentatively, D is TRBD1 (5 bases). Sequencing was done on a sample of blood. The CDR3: CASSMVDTGLLNTEAFF. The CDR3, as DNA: TGTGCCAGTAGTATGGTTGATACAGGACTGTTGAACACTGAAGCTTTCTTT.